Only a few counts were recorded for the clone carrying this T cell receptor beta chain. Its antigen remains unidentified. These data originate in a study of neurological immune-mediated disorders. Study-level results: Among expanded clones, no CDR3 amino acid sequences were shared across subjects, a pattern suggesting private repertoires in all groups. The study phylogenetically grouped the repertoires of 18 of 34 multiple sclerosis patients into one related-CDR3 cluster, a possible signature.

TCRdb fed the 5' RACE reads into MiXCR, producing one record per CDR3 protein. This sample has around 62,000 distinct CDR3 sequences, with around 4% found just once. The V gene lost 4 bases and the J gene lost 2 bases, with 15 bases spanning the gap. Germline V gene data show CDR1 as DFQATT and CDR2 as SNEGSKA (reference sequence). This CDR3 has 14 amino acids. The sequence was obtained from a man aged 45-60 years with multiple sclerosis. Sequencing used PBMCs. The J gene is TRBJ2-7, the V gene TRBV20-1; D unclear. CDR3 sequence reads: CSANGPLNPYEQYV. CDR3 DNA: TGCAGTGCTAACGGGCCTTTAAACCCCTACGAGCAGTACGTC.